The clone carrying this T cell receptor beta chain was recorded many times. The sample originates from a study of tumor-infiltrating lymphocytes in primary liver carcinoma. The overall study: The patients presented with primary liver carcinoma, which was managed through surgical resection.

Total RNA (approximately 0.5 ug) served as template for TCR beta cDNA synthesis primed by a constant-region primer. Three nested multiplex PCR rounds of slightly modified ARM-PCR generated TCR beta libraries. In the first two PCR rounds, TRBV1-TRBV30 forward primers were paired with a C-beta reverse primer, and each round lasted around 10 cycles. TCRdb reprocessed the multiplex PCR reads via MiXCR and lists one record per CDR3 protein. The repertoire holds 300,000 to 400,000 distinct CDR3 sequences, with almost 65% as singletons. CDR3 length equals 14 residues. Germline V lookup: CDR1 LGHNA, CDR2 YNFKEQ. V lost 0 bases to trimming and J lost 4 bases, with 7 bases between them. Blood RNA was derived from unsorted whole blood, and germline DNA was extracted too.

The sequenced material came from peripheral blood. The chain joins TRBV4-2 to TRBJ2-1; D is undetermined. This TCR was recovered from a man between 40 and 49 years old with primary liver carcinoma and hepatitis B virus infection. Written as DNA, the CDR3 is TGTGCCAGCAGCCAAGAACCAGGATACAATGAGCAGTTCTTC. Its protein is CASSQEPGYNEQFF.